The T cell receptor beta chain described here comes from a study of PD-L1 blockade in urothelial cancer. Study-wide context: Blood was analyzed 3 weeks (second dose) and 6 weeks after treatment start.

Time point indicated: pretreatment peripheral blood. The CDR3 is 15 residues long. The V gene end was trimmed by 7 bases and the J gene end by 1 base; junction bases not matched to a gene: 7. Looked up from germline, CDR1 is LNHNV and CDR2 is YYDKDF (reference sequence). What went into each PCR as a spike was synthetic TCR analog templates. Profiling relied on immunoSEQ multiplex PCR, and the TCRdb table lists in-frame clones only, not all of them. This table holds around 100,000 clones, roughly 84% found once. This material consisted of PBMCs, taken around atezolizumab (anti-PD-L1) treatment. This rearrangement joins TRBV15 to TRBJ2-1, with TRBD2 identical over 7 bases. The clonotype comes from a man in his 60s with urothelial cancer. CDR3 sequence (DNA): TGTGCCACCACCCGAGCGGGGACTTCCTACAATGAGCAGTTCTTC. Translation: CATTRAGTSYNEQFF.